The T cell receptor beta chain described here comes from a study of identical twins. TCRdb re-called the 5' RACE reads with MiXCR, one entry per CDR3 protein. The data show 250,000 to 300,000 distinct CDR3 sequences, just under 9.5% seen once. V was pared by 1 base and J by 1 base, with 16 bases of the junction left unmatched. Germline lookup yields CDR1 DFQATT and CDR2 SNEGSKA (reference sequence). This CDR3 spans 22 amino acids. This sample was shared with a second study, whose subject was yellow fever vaccine responses in identical twins.

Material for sequencing was CD8+ T cells sorted from blood. The rearrangement joins TRBV20-1 to TRBJ2-1; 16 nucleotides agree with TRBD2. The clonotype was recovered from a woman under 30 in good health. The CDR3 spells CSARAIVPGLAGGPGSYNEQFF. The CDR3 bases are TGCAGTGCTAGAGCCATAGTCCCGGGACTAGCGGGGGGGCCTGGTTCCTACAATGAGCAGTTCTTC.